This T cell receptor beta chain was sequenced for a study of tissue T cells after allogeneic stem cell transplantation. General study findings and limits: Anatomically similar tissues had similar TCR repertoires within each patient. Motif-based clustering found tissue-specific repertoire signatures shared across patients, though few clones were shared.

Time point in this sample: mouse harvest day 14 after allogeneic transplant. The graft held 10^6 splenic CD5+ T cells and 10^7 T-cell-depleted bone marrow cells. Regarding this clone: The target antigen is unknown. These gene names are mouse names. The read finishes 1 residue shy of the CDR3 end, and the germline J gene is used to complete it.

Using immunoSEQ multiplex PCR, the repertoire was profiled, and TCRdb retains in-frame clones only, with some absent. The table lists about 4,100 clones, roughly 50% of them singletons. The CDR3 is 13 residues long. Per the germline V gene, CDR1 is SNHLY and CDR2 is FYNGKV (reference sequence). With 5 bases removed from V and 1 base from J, the gap between germline ends came to 8 bases. The sequence derives from a female BALB/c mouse given C57BL/6 T cells with graft-versus-host disease after an allogeneic hematopoietic cell transplant. This sequence joins TRBV3 and TRBJ1-1; D is perhaps TRBD1 (6 bases). The sequenced material came from lymph node tissue. Partial CDR3 DNA: TGTGCCAGCAGCCGAGGGGGAAACACAGAAGTCTTC. Encoded protein: CASSRGGNTEVF. The whole CDR3 region reads CASSRGGNTEVFF.